This T cell receptor (beta chain) was sequenced for a study of blood T cells in healthy people across ages. Overall study findings and caveats: Total diversity from one million sequenced T cells was likely underestimated.

The length of the CDR3 is 18 residues. From germline, CDR1 is DFQATT and CDR2 SNEGSKA (reference sequence). The V gene lost 6 bases and the J gene lost 0 bases, with 24 bases spanning the gap. Remarks on this clonotype: Its antigen is not identified.

The authors ran a second PCR of 7 to 11 cycles using a sample-barcoded 5' primer and a J-beta primer mix. Every sample produced at least 2.5 million CDR3-containing paired-end reads. Via MiXCR, TCRdb re-called the 5' RACE reads, giving one row per CDR3 protein. The sample lists around 1,800,000 distinct CDR3 sequences; 39% were seen once. The V gene is TRBV20-1, the J gene TRBJ1-5, with D possibly TRBD1 on 6 matching bases. The receptor was isolated from a human donor in good health. The sequenced sample consisted of blood. The chain's CDR3 is CSAKFSSDSLYSNQPQHF. CDR3 coding DNA: TGCAGTGCCAAGTTTAGTTCGGACAGCCTTTATAGCAATCAGCCCCAGCATTTT.